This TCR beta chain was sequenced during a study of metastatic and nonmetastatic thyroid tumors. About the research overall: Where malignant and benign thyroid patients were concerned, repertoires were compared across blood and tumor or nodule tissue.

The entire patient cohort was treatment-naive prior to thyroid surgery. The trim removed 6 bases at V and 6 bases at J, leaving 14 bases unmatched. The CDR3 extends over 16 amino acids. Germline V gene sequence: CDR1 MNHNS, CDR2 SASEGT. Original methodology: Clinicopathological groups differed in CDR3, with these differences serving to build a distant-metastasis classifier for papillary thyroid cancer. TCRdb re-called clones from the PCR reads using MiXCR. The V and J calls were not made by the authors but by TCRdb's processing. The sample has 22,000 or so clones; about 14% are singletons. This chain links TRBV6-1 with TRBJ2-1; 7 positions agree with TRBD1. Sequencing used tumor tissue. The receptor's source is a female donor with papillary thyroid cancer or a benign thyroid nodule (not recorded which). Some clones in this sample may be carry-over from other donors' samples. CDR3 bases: TGTGCCAGCAGAATTCCAACCGGGACAGAGTCCAATGAGCAGTTCTTC. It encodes CASRIPTGTESNEQFF.